This T cell receptor beta chain was recorded in a study of blood T cell repertoires in COVID-19. The table came from immunoSEQ multiplex PCR; TCRdb's copy has only in-frame clones and leaves some out. The sample carries more than 300,000 clones, about nine tenths recorded once. The CDR3 sequence is 15 residues long. Germline loops: CDR1 SGHVS, CDR2 FNYEAQ. V lost 1 base, J lost 2 bases, and 9 bases lay in between. The rearrangement links TRBV7-6 to TRBJ2-1; D is perhaps TRBD2 (5 bases). The sample taken for sequencing was PBMCs or T cells enriched from blood (not recorded which). The TCR originated in a woman in her late teens or twenties who had recovered from COVID-19. CDR3 residues: CASSLGTDPYNEQFF. The DNA for the CDR3 is TGTGCCAGCAGCTTAGGGACTGACCCCTACAATGAGCAGTTCTTC. Combining the CDR3 with reference TRBV7-6 and TRBJ2-1 gives the whole variable domain GAGVSQSPRYKVTKRGQDVALRCDPISGHVSLYWYRQALGQGPEFLTYFNYEAQQDKSGLPNDRFSAERPEGSISTLTIQRTEQRDSAMYRCASSLGTDPYNEQFFGPGTRLTVL.